The present entry profiles one T cell receptor beta chain with its context. This sample was included in a study of identical twins. MiXCR, run by TCRdb on the 5' RACE reads, gives a single entry per CDR3 protein. This table has roughly 1.6 million distinct CDR3 sequences, under 35% appearing once. The sequence came from a newborn girl in good health. The sequenced sample consisted of cord blood.

Here the CDR3 DNA reads TGTGCCAGCAGTCCCCTAGGACTAGCGGGAGGGAACCATTACAATGAGCAGTACTTC. Its translation is CASSPLGLAGGNHYNEQYF. J is TRBJ2-7 and V is TRBV28; 15 bases map to TRBD2. The junction had 18 bases not matched to a gene; V was cut back by 5 bases and J by 7 bases. CDR1 is MDHEN and CDR2 is SYDVKM in the germline V gene. The CDR3 length is 19 residues.